This T cell receptor (beta chain) is drawn from a study of blood T cell repertoires in COVID-19. Overall study context: Material from acute and convalescent COVID-19 was sourced from the United States, Italy and Spain. The cDNA or gDNA used as material had been derived from T cells, B-cell-depleted T cells, or PBMCs.

This clone has just a few counts. Per the study methods: From reference gene primer amplification, estimates of nucleated cell counts were derived. TCRdb's table, derived via immunoSEQ multiplex PCR, lists solely in-frame clones and lacks some. D and trimming were read from the DNA, whereas the V and J calls and clone size are those reported in that table. The sample includes about 76,000 clones, roughly 80% of them seen just once. V lost 6 bases and J lost 5, with 11 bases in between. The CDR3 has 13 residues. The germline V gene encodes CDR1 SGHTA and CDR2 FQGNSA. Sequencing input: peripheral blood. The gene calls are TRBV7-2 and TRBJ1-5; D is uncertain. This TCR derives from a woman aged 60 to 75 with acute or convalescent COVID-19. CDR3 residues: CASSPRGDQPQHF. The CDR3 nucleotides read TGTGCCAGCAGTCCACGGGGTGATCAGCCCCAGCATTTT.